The 30 T cell receptor beta chains reported below all come from one sample, sequenced in a study of response to subunit inactivated influenza vaccine. TCRdb reprocessed the RT-PCR reads with MiXCR, giving one entry per CDR3 protein. Among over 150,000 distinct CDR3 sequences listed, 14% were seen once. The source material was CD8+ T cells sorted from PBMCs, sampled about 5 days after vaccination. These TCRs come from a man between 50 and 59 years old who received an inactivated influenza vaccine.

This clonotype has more than one count but fewer than ten. The rearrangement links TRBV4-3 to TRBJ1-1, with 8 nucleotides matching TRBD1. The CDR3 is 16 amino acids. Germline V gene data show CDR1 as LGHNA and CDR2 as YSLEER. With V trimmed by 0 bases and J by 7 bases, 10 bases remained unmatched. The CDR3 here is CASSQEPDRGRIEAFF. The CDR3 DNA is TGCGCCAGCAGCCAAGAGCCCGACAGGGGACGAATTGAAGCTTTCTTT.

CDR3 region: CASSLEGDEDTQYF. CDR3 nucleotides: TGTGCCAGCAGTTTAGAAGGGGATGAGGATACGCAGTATTTT. J is TRBJ2-3 and V is TRBV28; a weak D match, TRBD1 (5 bases). Germline CDR1 reads MDHEN; CDR2 reads SYDVKM. The CDR3 is 14 amino acids. V lost 2 bases and J 6 bases, leaving 12 bases between the germline ends.

The sample holds a few counts of this clonotype. This chain connects TRBV7-8 to TRBJ2-5; perhaps TRBD2 as D (5 bases). The CDR3 is 15 amino acids. Germline V CDR1 and CDR2: SGHVS, FQNEAQ. V shed 5 bases and J shed 5 bases, with 18 bases lying between them. In nucleotides, the CDR3 is TGTGCCAGCAGCGACCGGGGAACGCTGGGGGAGACCCAGTACTTC. Translated, it gives CASSDRGTLGETQYF.

V and J are TRBV5-5 and TRBJ1-2; D perhaps matches TRBD1 (6 bases). Germline V gives CDR1 SGHKS, CDR2 YYEKEE (reference sequence). The CDR3 runs to 12 residues. V lost 1 base and J 7 bases, leaving 8 bases between the germline ends. CDR3 region: CASSLSGAGYTF. CDR3 nucleotides: TGTGCCAGCAGCTTGTCAGGGGCTGGCTACACCTTC. Drawing the rest from reference TRBV5-5 and TRBJ1-2, the complete variable domain is DAGVTQSPTHLIKTRGQQVTLRCSPISGHKSVSWYQQVLGQGPQFIFQYYEKEERGRGNFPDRFSARQFPNYSSELNVNALLLGDSALYLCASSLSGAGYTFGSGTRLTVV.

This clonotype has only a few counts. This chain uses TRBV9 with TRBJ2-1, with D unclear. CDR1 is SGDLS, CDR2 YYNGEE, per germline. The CDR3 spans 11 residues. V lost 3 bases, J lost 7 bases, and 5 bases lay in between. CDR3 nucleotide sequence: TGTGCCAGCAGCGAAGGTAATGAGCAGTTCTTC. It encodes CASSEGNEQFF. The variable domain in full, completed from reference TRBV9 and TRBJ2-1, reads DSGVTQTPKHLITATGQRVTLRCSPRSGDLSVYWYQQSLDQGLQFLIQYYNGEERAKGNILERFSAQQFPDLHSELNLSSLELGDSALYFCASSEGNEQFFGPGTRLTVL.

This clonotype was counted between two and nine times. This chain links TRBV2 with TRBJ2-7; 12 bases fit TRBD2. The length of the CDR3 is 15 residues. The J segment lost 5 bases and the V segment lost 6 bases, leaving 8 bases of the junction unmatched. Per the germline V gene, CDR1 is SNHLY and CDR2 is FYNNEI. The CDR3 DNA reads TGTGCCAGCAGCGTGACTAGCGGGAGTCGGGACGAGCAGTACTTC. Its protein is CASSVTSGSRDEQYF.

This clonotype was seen only a few times. The chain has TRBV12-3 or TRBV12-4 and TRBJ2-7, with D hard to call. V lost 7 bases, J lost 0 bases, and 13 bases lay in between. The CDR3 extends over 14 amino acids. The CDR3 sequence: CASTGDRVSYEQYF. The DNA of the CDR3 is TGTGCCAGCACTGGAGACCGGGTCTCCTACGAGCAGTACTTC.

The rearrangement uses TRBV12-3 or TRBV12-4 and TRBJ2-5, with D maybe TRBD1 (6 bases). V was clipped by 6 bases and J by 10 bases, with 15 bases between them. The CDR3 spans 12 residues. The CDR3: CASRSPRQDQYF. Written as DNA, the CDR3 is TGTGCCAGCAGATCTCCCCGACAGGACCAGTACTTC.

This clonotype was counted many times. The chain employs TRBV12-3 or TRBV12-4 and TRBJ2-1; 7 positions match TRBD2. The CDR3 totals 15 residues. The V segment lost 0 bases and the J segment 6 bases; nucleotides outside the gene matches: 5. This CDR3 reads CASSLAGGPLNEQFF. The CDR3 DNA is TGTGCCAGCAGTTTAGCGGGAGGGCCGCTCAATGAGCAGTTCTTC.

This clonotype occurred a few times. CDR3 coding DNA: TGTGCCAGCATGCCACCGGGACAGCTAAAATCCGAGACCCAGTACTTC. Amino acid sequence: CASMPPGQLKSETQYF. The gene calls are TRBV28 and TRBJ2-5, with 7 bases matching TRBD1. Per the germline V gene, CDR1 is MDHEN and CDR2 is SYDVKM. The CDR3 is 16 residues long. Losses at the gene ends were 7 bases for V and 5 bases for J; bases not matched to a gene: 16.

This clonotype appeared a few times. This sequence joins TRBV20-1 and TRBJ1-2; D gene uncertain. V lost 0 bases and J lost 8, with 19 bases in between. The CDR3 is 15 amino acids. Per the germline V gene, CDR1 is DFQATT and CDR2 is SNEGSKA (reference sequence). DNA for the CDR3: TGCAGTGCTAGAGATTTTGGCGAATCTTACAAGGGCTACACCTTC. This translates into CSARDFGESYKGYTF.

The chain uses TRBV4-1 and TRBJ2-5, with a weak D call TRBD2 (6 bases). Per the germline V gene, CDR1 is MGHRA and CDR2 is YSYEKL. The germline V and J ends were trimmed by 0 bases and 6 bases, with 8 bases remaining between them. CDR3 length: 13 residues. The CDR3 reads CASSQELAQTQYF. CDR3 nucleotide sequence: TGCGCCAGCAGCCAAGAACTAGCACAGACCCAGTACTTC.

This clonotype was recorded at least ten times. The V and J genes are TRBV20-1 and TRBJ2-1; D may be TRBD2 (6 bases). Deletions cut 6 bases from V and 8 bases from J, with 14 bases between. Looked up from germline, CDR1 is DFQATT and CDR2 is SNEGSKA (reference sequence). This CDR3 has 12 residues. CDR3: CSATLAGDEQFF. The CDR3 nucleotides are TGCAGTGCCACACTAGCTGGCGATGAGCAGTTCTTC.

The chain uses TRBV29-1 and TRBJ2-2, with TRBD1 as a possible D gene (6 bases). Germline CDR1 reads SQVTM; CDR2 reads ANQGSEA. V lost 3 bases and J lost 0, with 11 bases in between. The CDR3 contains 15 residues. The DNA of the CDR3 is TGCAGCGTTGAGTTCGGGACAACGAACACCGGGGAGCTGTTTTTT. This codes for CSVEFGTTNTGELFF.

The chain carries TRBV4-2 and TRBJ2-3, with 9 bases matching TRBD1. Germline-derived CDR1 and CDR2 are LGHNA and YNFKEQ. V gave up 4 bases and J gave up 4 bases; unmatched junction bases: 9. The CDR3 extends over 16 amino acids. The CDR3 DNA reads TGTGCCAGCAGCCCGGGGGACAGGGTAATCGCAGATACGCAGTATTTT. Translating gives CASSPGDRVIADTQYF.

The chain combines TRBV5-5 with TRBJ2-1; D is uncertain. Trimming cost V 0 bases and J 6 bases, with 10 bases left between them. Germline CDR1 SGHKS, CDR2 YYEKEE (reference sequence). The CDR3 has 14 amino acids. CDR3 region: CASSLVADRNEQFF. Here the CDR3 DNA reads TGTGCCAGCAGCTTGGTGGCAGATCGCAATGAGCAGTTCTTC.

This clonotype was observed a handful of times. The genes are TRBV24-1 and TRBJ1-5; D is unresolved. CDR3 length: 14 residues. V lost 1 base to trimming and J lost 6 bases, with 9 bases between them. The germline V gene has CDR1 KGHDR and CDR2 SFDVKD. CDR3 amino acids: CATSDFSRSQPQHF. CDR3 coding DNA: TGTGCCACCAGTGATTTTAGCAGGAGTCAGCCCCAGCATTTT.

This clonotype was counted only a few times. This sequence joins TRBV7-2 and TRBJ2-1; D gene unclear. The V gene lost 6 bases and the J gene lost 4 bases, with 10 bases spanning the gap. There are 13 residues in the CDR3. Looked up from germline, CDR1 is SGHTA and CDR2 is FQGNSA. This CDR3 reads CASRSDQYNEQFF. The DNA of the CDR3 is TGTGCCAGCAGGTCGGATCAATACAATGAGCAGTTCTTC. Full variable domain (remainder filled in from reference TRBV7-2 and TRBJ2-1): GAGVSQSPSNKVTEKGKDVELRCDPISGHTALYWYRQSLGQGLEFLIYFQGNSAPDKSGLPSDRFSAERTGGSVSTLTIQRTQQEDSAVYLCASRSDQYNEQFFGPGTRLTVL.

This clonotype was observed many times. The rearrangement uses TRBV7-9 and TRBJ2-1; tentatively, D is TRBD1 (6 bases). Trimming cost V 5 bases and J 5 bases, with 7 bases left between them. The V gene's germline CDR1 is SEHNR and CDR2 FQNEAQ (reference sequence). The CDR3 loop spans 12 amino acids. The CDR3 loop reads CASSRDNNEQFF. The CDR3 nucleotides are TGTGCCAGCAGCAGGGACAACAATGAGCAGTTCTTC.

This clonotype has at least ten counts. The chain recombines TRBV7-9 with TRBJ2-3, with D unresolved. The CDR3 sequence is 12 residues long. V was trimmed by 5 bases and J by 1 base, leaving 4 bases between them. CDR1 is SEHNR, CDR2 FQNEAQ, per germline (reference sequence). CDR3 sequence: CASSARTDTQYF. CDR3 in DNA: TGTGCCAGCAGCGCCCGCACAGATACGCAGTATTTT.

V gene TRBV20-1 combines with J gene TRBJ1-4, with 7 positions matching TRBD1. The germline V gene has CDR1 DFQATT and CDR2 SNEGSKA (reference sequence). This CDR3 contains 15 residues. The junction had 13 bases not matched to a gene; V was cut back by 4 bases and J by 8 bases. CDR3 sequence reads: CSATTQDRAGEKLFF. Here the CDR3 DNA reads TGCAGTGCTACTACCCAAGACAGGGCAGGCGAAAAACTGTTTTTT.

Written as DNA, the CDR3 is TGTGCCAGCAGTCCGCGGACTAGCGGGAGCGTCGAGCAGTACTTC. It translates to CASSPRTSGSVEQYF. This rearrangement joins TRBV27 to TRBJ2-7; TRBD2 agrees at 13 bases. The V gene end was trimmed by 5 bases and the J gene end by 6 bases; junction bases not matched to a gene: 7. Germline assignment: CDR1 MNHEY and CDR2 SMNVEV (reference sequence). The CDR3 spans 15 residues.

With respect to this clonotype: A read error may explain this, as a much larger clone is one base away. This sequence joins TRBV5-4 and TRBJ1-4, with D perhaps matching TRBD1 (5 bases). The CDR3 is 14 residues long. The V gene's germline CDR1 is SGHNT and CDR2 YYREEE (reference sequence). For the CDR3, the DNA is TGTGCCAGCTCTTCTGACAGTTTAAATGAAAAACTGCTTTTT. Its protein product is CASSSDSLNEKLLF.

The chain is built from TRBV29-1 and TRBJ2-3, with 11 bases identical to TRBD2. In germline, CDR1 is SQVTM, CDR2 ANQGSEA. The length of the CDR3 is 14 residues. V dropped 7 bases and J dropped 3; count of bases not matched to a gene: 6. The chain's CDR3 is CSAFASGRTDTQYF. CDR3 DNA: TGCAGCGCCTTCGCTAGCGGGAGGACAGATACGCAGTATTTT.

This clonotype was seen only a few times. The chain couples TRBV6-5 to TRBJ2-2; D is unclear. Trimming stripped 3 bases from V and 4 bases from J, with 9 bases between. Germline V gene lookup returns CDR1 MNHEY and CDR2 SVGAGI. The CDR3 is made up of 14 amino acids. CDR3 sequence reads: CASSYWLPTGELFF. The CDR3 DNA reads TGTGCCAGCAGTTATTGGCTCCCCACCGGGGAGCTGTTTTTT.

This clonotype was seen repeatedly, ten times or more. V usage is TRBV12-3 or TRBV12-4 and J usage is TRBJ2-7; D uncertain. V lost 5 bases and J 4 bases, leaving 9 bases between the germline ends. The CDR3 runs to 12 residues. The CDR3 sequence: CASSATTYEQYF. The DNA for the CDR3 is TGTGCCAGCAGTGCCACGACGTACGAGCAGTACTTC.

V is TRBV12-3 or TRBV12-4 and J is TRBJ2-5; 8 bases are a match to TRBD1. V shed 4 bases and J 3 bases; nucleotides not matched to a gene: 4. The CDR3 loop spans 14 amino acids. This CDR3 reads CASSSATGEETQYF. Written as DNA, the CDR3 is TGTGCCAGCAGTTCGGCGACAGGGGAAGAGACCCAGTACTTC.

The J gene is TRBJ2-1, the V gene TRBV7-6, with D tentatively TRBD2 (6 bases). This CDR3 has 22 amino acids. The V and J ends lost 0 bases and 5 bases respectively, with 32 bases between them. CDR1 and CDR2 (germline): SGHVS, FNYEAQ. The CDR3 loop is CASSLALEWTKPGNFWDNEQFF. The CDR3, as DNA: TGTGCCAGCAGCTTAGCTTTGGAGTGGACTAAGCCGGGGAACTTTTGGGACAATGAGCAGTTCTTC.

This clonotype has more than one count but fewer than ten. The chain is built from TRBV15 and TRBJ2-7; D is perhaps TRBD2 (7 bases). The V end lost 8 bases, the J end lost 2 bases, and 16 bases lay between the germline ends. Germline V CDR1 and CDR2: LNHNV, YYDKDF (reference sequence). CDR3 size: 14 residues. The CDR3 spells CATGERGGAYEQYF. The CDR3 coding sequence is TGTGCCACCGGGGAGAGGGGGGGAGCCTACGAGCAGTACTTC.

This clonotype was seen a handful of times. The chain joins TRBV6-2 or TRBV6-3 to TRBJ2-1; perhaps TRBD2 as D (5 bases). This CDR3 has 16 amino acids. The V gene's germline CDR1 is MNHEY and CDR2 SVGEGT. V lost 3 bases to trimming and J lost 7 bases, with 19 bases between them. The CDR3 DNA reads TGTGCCAGCAGTTATTCAGCGACGGCCGGGGATAATGAGCAGTTCTTC. Its translation: CASSYSATAGDNEQFF.